The 15 T cell receptor beta chains reported below all come from one sample, sequenced in a study of beta chain features in type 1 diabetes. Isolated RNA was reverse transcribed in full, so expressed TCRB transcripts were sequenced. TCRdb's table, derived via immunoSEQ multiplex PCR, lists solely in-frame clones and lacks some. The sample includes 250,000 to 400,000 clones, about 14% seen only once; the top ten take 6.7%. Sequenced material: central memory CD4+ T cells from blood. The receptors were sampled from a man aged 25 to 40 in good health.

This clone was recorded a few times. The genes are TRBV7-8 and TRBJ1-1, with D unresolved. Germline V CDR1 and CDR2: SGHVS, FQNEAQ. V was clipped by 7 bases and J by 4 bases, with 13 bases between them. This CDR3 is 13 amino acids long. This CDR3 reads CASKRGRGTEAFF. The CDR3 DNA reads TGTGCCAGCAAAAGAGGTCGGGGCACTGAAGCTTTCTTT.

This clone was counted only a few times. This chain connects TRBV10-3 to TRBJ2-7, with unresolved D. Germline loops: CDR1 ENHRY, CDR2 SYGVKD. This CDR3 has 14 residues. V was trimmed by 2 bases and J by 2 bases, leaving 10 bases between them. The CDR3 DNA sequence: TGTGCCATCAGTGAGAATGAAGGGACCTACGAGCAGTACGTC. Amino acid sequence: CAISENEGTYEQYV.

The chain links TRBV6-6 to TRBJ2-1; 12 nucleotides match TRBD2. V was clipped by 5 bases and J by 7 bases; unmatched bases: 3. CDR1 and CDR2 from the germline V gene are MNHNY and SVGAGI (reference sequence). The CDR3 sequence is 14 residues long. The CDR3 nucleotides are TGTGCCAGCAGTCTAGGACTAGCGGGGAATGAGCAGTTCTTC. Its protein is CASSLGLAGNEQFF.

This clone turned up a few times. V usage is TRBV7-7 and J usage is TRBJ2-5; TRBD2 agrees at 8 bases. Trimming took 5 bases from V and 7 from J; bases not matched to a gene: 15. Looked up from germline, CDR1 is SSHAT and CDR2 is FNYEAQ (reference sequence). CDR3 length: 16 amino acids. CDR3 amino acids: CASSPAGFGTSPTQYF. Here the CDR3 DNA reads TGTGCCAGCAGCCCGGCGGGATTCGGGACTAGTCCGACCCAGTACTTC.

This clone came up a few times. The chain is built from TRBV2 and TRBJ1-4; maybe TRBD1 (5 bases). Germline loops: CDR1 SNHLY, CDR2 FYNNEI. V lost 2 bases and J 8 bases, leaving 15 bases between the germline ends. The CDR3 has 15 amino acids. The CDR3 region is CASSEKGRREEKLFF. The CDR3 DNA reads as TGTGCCAGCAGTGAAAAGGGGCGACGGGAGGAAAAACTGTTTTTT.

This clone was seen only a few times. The chain links TRBV13 to TRBJ2-1; TRBD2 might be the D (6 bases). CDR3 size: 14 residues. Trimming pared 5 bases from V and 6 bases from J, leaving 14 bases between. CDR1 and CDR2 (germline): PRHDT, FYEKMQ (reference sequence). CDR3 DNA sequence: TGTGCCAGCAGCCTCCAGGCGGGGATCAATGAGCAGTTCTTC. Translated: CASSLQAGINEQFF.

This clone was detected a few times. The V call is TRBV5-1, the J call TRBJ2-2; no clear D. The length of the CDR3 is 17 residues. Trimming removed 0 bases from V and 0 bases from J, with 12 bases in between. Germline V gene sequence: CDR1 SGHRS, CDR2 YFSETQ. The CDR3 nucleotides are TGCGCCAGCAGCTTGGCAGGCCCCCTCGCGAACACCGGGGAGCTGTTTTTT. Translating it yields CASSLAGPLANTGELFF.

This clone was observed a handful of times. The chain carries TRBV5-1 and TRBJ2-7; D gene unclear. The CDR3 totals 14 residues. V shed 4 bases and J shed 0 bases, with 11 bases lying between them. From germline, CDR1 is SGHRS and CDR2 YFSETQ. The CDR3 DNA is TGCGCCAGCAGCGTCAGCCATAGCTCCTACGAGCAGTACTTC. Translating gives CASSVSHSSYEQYF.

The chain couples TRBV2 to TRBJ2-3, with 7 positions matching TRBD2. The germline gives CDR1 SNHLY, CDR2 FYNNEI. Unmatched junction bases numbered 8, after V lost 7 bases and J lost 13 bases. The CDR3 consists of 11 residues. DNA of the CDR3: TGTGCCAGCACGGGGCCAGGGACTAAGTATTTT. It translates to CASTGPGTKYF. The full variable domain, in which reference TRBV2 and TRBJ2-3 provide the parts outside the CDR3, is EPEVTQTPSHQVTQMGQEVILRCVPISNHLYFYWYRQILGQKVEFLVSFYNNEISEKSEIFDDQFSVERPDGSNFTLKIRSTKLEDSAMYFCASTGPGTKYFGPGTRLTVL.

The chain combines TRBV19 with TRBJ1-2; D call uncertain. Trimming took off 10 bases at V and 2 bases at J, with 11 bases between the two ends. Germline CDR1 LNHDA, CDR2 SQIVND (reference sequence). CDR3 length equals 12 residues. CDR3 bases: TGTGCCACCATGGACCGCAACTATGGCTACACCTTC. Its translation: CATMDRNYGYTF.

The chain has TRBV7-9 and TRBJ2-5; a possible D gene is TRBD2 (5 bases). V lost 5 bases to trimming and J lost 1 base, with 8 bases between them. The CDR3 length is 13 residues. Germline assignment: CDR1 SEHNR and CDR2 FQNEAQ (reference sequence). CDR3 amino acids: CASSTAVQETQYF. The CDR3 DNA is TGTGCCAGCAGCACAGCGGTCCAAGAGACCCAGTACTTC.

This clone has just a few counts. The chain joins TRBV11-2 to TRBJ1-2; possible D gene TRBD1, 5 bases. V dropped 3 bases and J dropped 5 bases, with 16 bases sitting between them. The CDR3 is 15 amino acids. Germline V gene lookup returns CDR1 SGHAT and CDR2 FQNNGV. The CDR3 nucleotides are TGTGCCAGCAGCTTCCCTATGGGACGCGTGTATGGCTACACCTTC. Amino acids: CASSFPMGRVYGYTF.

In this sample, this clone turned up a few times. The chain combines TRBV7-2 with TRBJ1-1, with TRBD1 matching over 7 bases. Trimming cost V 4 bases and J 2 bases; bases outside gene matches: 7. In germline, CDR1 is SGHTA, CDR2 FQGNSA. CDR3 length: 15 residues. The CDR3 nucleotides are TGTGCCAGCAGCTCAACAGGGGAAGCAAACACTGAAGCTTTCTTT. This gives the protein CASSSTGEANTEAFF.

There are many counts of this clone. This chain connects TRBV19 to TRBJ1-4; D not resolved. V dropped 3 bases and J dropped 10 bases, with 18 bases sitting between them. Germline V gene lookup returns CDR1 LNHDA and CDR2 SQIVND (reference sequence). CDR3 length: 15 residues. The CDR3 nucleotides are TGTGCCAGTAGTATTGTTGGCACGGGCGGAGGAAAACTGTTTTTT. Its protein is CASSIVGTGGGKLFF.

This clone was counted only a few times. The chain uses TRBV2 and TRBJ2-2, with 12 bases identical to TRBD2. This CDR3 has 21 residues. Germline CDR1 is SNHLY and CDR2 is FYNNEI. The V segment lost 5 bases and the J segment 3 bases; nucleotides outside the gene matches: 19. The CDR3 spells CASSYPLWTSGTGMDTGELFF. The CDR3, as DNA: TGTGCCAGCAGTTACCCACTTTGGACTAGCGGGACGGGCATGGACACCGGGGAGCTGTTTTTT.